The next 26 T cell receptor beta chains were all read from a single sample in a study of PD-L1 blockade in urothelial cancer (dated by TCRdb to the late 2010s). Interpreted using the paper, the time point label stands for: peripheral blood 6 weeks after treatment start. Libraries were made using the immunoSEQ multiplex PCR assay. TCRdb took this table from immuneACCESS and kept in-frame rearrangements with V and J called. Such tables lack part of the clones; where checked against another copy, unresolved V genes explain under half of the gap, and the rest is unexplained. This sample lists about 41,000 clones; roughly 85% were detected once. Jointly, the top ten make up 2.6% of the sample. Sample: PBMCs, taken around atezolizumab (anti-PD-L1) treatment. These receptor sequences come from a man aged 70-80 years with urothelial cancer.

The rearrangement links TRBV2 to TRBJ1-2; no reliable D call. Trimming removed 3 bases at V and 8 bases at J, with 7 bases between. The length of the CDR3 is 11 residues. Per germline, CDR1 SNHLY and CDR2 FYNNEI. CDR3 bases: TGTGCCAGCAGTGACAACGGGGGCTACACCTTC. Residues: CASSDNGGYTF.

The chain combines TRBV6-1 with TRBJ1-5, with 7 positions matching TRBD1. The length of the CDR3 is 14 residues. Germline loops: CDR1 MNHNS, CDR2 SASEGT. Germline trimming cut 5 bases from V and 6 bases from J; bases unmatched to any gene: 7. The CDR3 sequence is CASSSNRGSQPQHF. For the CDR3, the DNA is TGTGCCAGCAGTTCAAACAGGGGAAGTCAGCCCCAGCATTTT.

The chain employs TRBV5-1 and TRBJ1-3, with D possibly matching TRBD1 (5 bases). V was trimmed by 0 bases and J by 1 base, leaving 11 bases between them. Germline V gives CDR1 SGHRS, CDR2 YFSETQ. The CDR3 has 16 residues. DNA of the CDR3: TGCGCCAGCAGCTTGGGACAGACCTTTTCTGGAAACACCATATATTTT. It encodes CASSLGQTFSGNTIYF.

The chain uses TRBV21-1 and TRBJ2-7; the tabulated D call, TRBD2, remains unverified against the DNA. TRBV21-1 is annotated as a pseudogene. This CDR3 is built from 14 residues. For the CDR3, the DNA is TGTGCCAGCAGCAACCTAGCGCTGTCCTACGAGCAGTACTTC. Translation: CASSNLALSYEQYF.

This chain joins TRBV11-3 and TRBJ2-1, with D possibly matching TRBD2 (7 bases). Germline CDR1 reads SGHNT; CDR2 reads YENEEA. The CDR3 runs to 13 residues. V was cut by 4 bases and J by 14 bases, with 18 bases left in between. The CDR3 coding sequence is TGTGCCAGCAGCTCCAACCAGCGGGACATCAAGTTCTTC. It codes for CASSSNQRDIKFF.

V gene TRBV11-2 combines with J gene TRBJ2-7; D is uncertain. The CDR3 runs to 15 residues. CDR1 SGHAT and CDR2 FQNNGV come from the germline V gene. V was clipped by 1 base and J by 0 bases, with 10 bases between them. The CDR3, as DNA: TGTGCCAGCAGCTTAGGGATACAGCTCTCCTACGAGCAGTACTTC. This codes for CASSLGIQLSYEQYF. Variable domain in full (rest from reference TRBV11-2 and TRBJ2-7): EAGVAQSPRYKIIEKRQSVAFWCNPISGHATLYWYQQILGQGPKLLIQFQNNGVVDDSQLPKDRFSAERLKGVDSTLKIQPAKLEDSAVYLCASSLGIQLSYEQYFGPGTRLTVT.

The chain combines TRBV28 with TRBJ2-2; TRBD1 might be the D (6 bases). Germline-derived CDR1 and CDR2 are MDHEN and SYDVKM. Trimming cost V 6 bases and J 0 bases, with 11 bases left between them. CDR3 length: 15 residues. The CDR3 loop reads CASRVGTTNTGELFF. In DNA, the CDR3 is TGTGCCAGCAGGGTCGGGACAACGAACACCGGGGAGCTGTTTTTT.

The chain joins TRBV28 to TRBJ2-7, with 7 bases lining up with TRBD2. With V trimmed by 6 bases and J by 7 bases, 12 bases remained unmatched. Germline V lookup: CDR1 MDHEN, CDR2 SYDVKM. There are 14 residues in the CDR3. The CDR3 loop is CASRGGTVRREQYF. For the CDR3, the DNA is TGTGCCAGCAGGGGGGGGACGGTCCGCAGAGAGCAGTACTTC.

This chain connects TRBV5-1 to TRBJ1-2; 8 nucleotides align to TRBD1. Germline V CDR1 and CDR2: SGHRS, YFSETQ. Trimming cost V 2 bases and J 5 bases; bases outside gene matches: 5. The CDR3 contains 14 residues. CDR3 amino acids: CASSLGTGQYGYTF. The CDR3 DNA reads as TGCGCCAGCAGCTTAGGGACAGGACAATATGGCTACACCTTC.

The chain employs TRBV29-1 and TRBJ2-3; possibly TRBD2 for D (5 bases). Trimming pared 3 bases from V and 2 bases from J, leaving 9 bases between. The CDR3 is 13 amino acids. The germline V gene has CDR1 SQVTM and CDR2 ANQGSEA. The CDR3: CSVDEDYTDTQYF. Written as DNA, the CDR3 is TGCAGCGTTGACGAAGACTACACAGATACGCAGTATTTT.

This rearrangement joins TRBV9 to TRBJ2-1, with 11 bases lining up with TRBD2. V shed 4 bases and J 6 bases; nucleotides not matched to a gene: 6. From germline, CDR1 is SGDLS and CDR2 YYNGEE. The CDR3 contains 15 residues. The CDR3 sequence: CASSTLAGGFNEQFF. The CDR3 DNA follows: TGTGCCAGCAGCACTCTAGCGGGAGGTTTCAATGAGCAGTTCTTC.

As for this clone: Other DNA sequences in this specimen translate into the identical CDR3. CDR3 residues: CATSTGYEQYF. CDR3 nucleotides: TGTGCCACCAGCACGGGCTACGAGCAGTACTTC. V usage is TRBV15 and J usage is TRBJ2-7; D remains ambiguous. Germline lookup yields CDR1 LNHNV and CDR2 YYDKDF (reference sequence). Trimming removed 4 bases from V and 3 bases from J, with 4 bases in between. CDR3 size: 11 residues.

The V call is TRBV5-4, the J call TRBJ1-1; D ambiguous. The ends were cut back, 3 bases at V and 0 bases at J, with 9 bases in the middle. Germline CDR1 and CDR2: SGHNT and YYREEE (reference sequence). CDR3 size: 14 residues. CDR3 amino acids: CASSSPAVNTEAFF. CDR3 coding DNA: TGTGCCAGCAGCTCACCCGCGGTGAACACTGAAGCTTTCTTT.

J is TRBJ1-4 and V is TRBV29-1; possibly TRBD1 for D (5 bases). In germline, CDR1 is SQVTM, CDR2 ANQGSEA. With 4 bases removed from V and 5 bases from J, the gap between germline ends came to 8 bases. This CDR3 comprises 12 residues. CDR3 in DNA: TGCAGCGTTGTCTCAGGGAATGAAAAACTGTTTTTT. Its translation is CSVVSGNEKLFF.

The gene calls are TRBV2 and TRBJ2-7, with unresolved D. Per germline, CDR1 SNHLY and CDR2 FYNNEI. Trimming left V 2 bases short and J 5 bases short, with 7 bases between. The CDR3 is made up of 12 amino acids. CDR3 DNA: TGTGCCAGCAGTGAAATGGGCCACGAGCAGTACTTC. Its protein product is CASSEMGHEQYF.

CDR3 nucleotide sequence: TGTGCCAGCAGCTTAGGGATCGGGAGACTAGCGGGGATATACAATGAGCAGTTCTTC. Residues: CASSLGIGRLAGIYNEQFF. V gene TRBV7-9 combines with J gene TRBJ2-1, with 11 bases that match TRBD2. The CDR3 extends over 19 amino acids. Trimming took 1 base from V and 4 from J; bases not matched to a gene: 12. CDR1 is SEHNR, CDR2 FQNEAQ, per germline (reference sequence).

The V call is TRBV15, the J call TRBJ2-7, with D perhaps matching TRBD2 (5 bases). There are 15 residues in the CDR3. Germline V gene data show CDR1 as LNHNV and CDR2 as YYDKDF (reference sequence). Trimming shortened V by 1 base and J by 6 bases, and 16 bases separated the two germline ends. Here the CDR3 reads CATSRGSGFTTEQYF. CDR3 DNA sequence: TGTGCCACCAGCAGAGGGTCGGGATTTACGACCGAGCAGTACTTC.

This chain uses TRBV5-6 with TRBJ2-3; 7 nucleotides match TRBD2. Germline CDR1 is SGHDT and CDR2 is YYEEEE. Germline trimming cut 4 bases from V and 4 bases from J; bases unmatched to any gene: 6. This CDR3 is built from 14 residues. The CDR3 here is CASSPSGRADTQYF. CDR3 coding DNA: TGTGCCAGCAGCCCTAGCGGTCGGGCAGATACGCAGTATTTT. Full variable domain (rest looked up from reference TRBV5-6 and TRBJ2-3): DAGVTQSPTHLIKTRGQQVTLRCSPKSGHDTVSWYQQALGQGPQFIFQYYEEEERQRGNFPDRFSGHQFPNYSSELNVNALLLGDSALYLCASSPSGRADTQYFGPGTRLTVL.

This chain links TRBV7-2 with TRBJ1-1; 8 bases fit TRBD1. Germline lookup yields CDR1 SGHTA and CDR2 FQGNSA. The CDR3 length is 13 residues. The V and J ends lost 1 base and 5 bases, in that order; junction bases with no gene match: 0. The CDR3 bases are TGTGCCAGCAGCTTAGACAGGGGGACTGAAGCTTTCTTT. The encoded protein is CASSLDRGTEAFF.

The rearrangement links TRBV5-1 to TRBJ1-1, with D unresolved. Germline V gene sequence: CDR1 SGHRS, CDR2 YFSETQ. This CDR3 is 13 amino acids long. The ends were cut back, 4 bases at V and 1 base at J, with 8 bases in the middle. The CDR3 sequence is CASSPTGNTEAFF. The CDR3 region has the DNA TGCGCCAGCAGCCCCACCGGGAACACTGAAGCTTTCTTT.

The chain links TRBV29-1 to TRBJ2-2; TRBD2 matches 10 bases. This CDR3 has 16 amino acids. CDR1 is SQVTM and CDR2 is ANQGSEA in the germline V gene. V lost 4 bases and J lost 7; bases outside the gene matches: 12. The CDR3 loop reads CSVAGLSGRASGELFF. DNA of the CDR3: TGCAGCGTTGCGGGACTCAGCGGGAGGGCGAGCGGGGAGCTGTTTTTT.

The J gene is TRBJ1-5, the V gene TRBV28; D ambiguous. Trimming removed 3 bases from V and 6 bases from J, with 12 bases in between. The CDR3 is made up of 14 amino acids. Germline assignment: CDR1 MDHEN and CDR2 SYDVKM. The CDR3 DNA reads TGTGCCAGCAGTTTTTCGCGGACTTCTCAGCCCCAGCATTTT. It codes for CASSFSRTSQPQHF.

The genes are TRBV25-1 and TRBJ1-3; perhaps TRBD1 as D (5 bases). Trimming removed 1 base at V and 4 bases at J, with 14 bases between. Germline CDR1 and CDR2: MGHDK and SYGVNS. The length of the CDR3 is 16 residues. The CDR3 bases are TGTGCCAGCAGTGAATCCTCCAGGGCCAACGGAAACACCATATATTTT. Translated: CASSESSRANGNTIYF.

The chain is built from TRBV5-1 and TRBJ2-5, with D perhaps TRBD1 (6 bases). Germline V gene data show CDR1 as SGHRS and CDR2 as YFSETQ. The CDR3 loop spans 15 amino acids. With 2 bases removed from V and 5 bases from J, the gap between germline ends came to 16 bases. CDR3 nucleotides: TGCGCCAGCAGCTTACTCAGGGGATTCAGGGAGACCCAGTACTTC. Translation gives CASSLLRGFRETQYF.

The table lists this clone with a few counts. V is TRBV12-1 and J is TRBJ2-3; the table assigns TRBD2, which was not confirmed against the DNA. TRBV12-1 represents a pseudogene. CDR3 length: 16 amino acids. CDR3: CASSRGTSGSTDTQYF. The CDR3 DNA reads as TGTGCCAGCAGCAGGGGGACTAGCGGGAGCACAGATACGCAGTATTTT.

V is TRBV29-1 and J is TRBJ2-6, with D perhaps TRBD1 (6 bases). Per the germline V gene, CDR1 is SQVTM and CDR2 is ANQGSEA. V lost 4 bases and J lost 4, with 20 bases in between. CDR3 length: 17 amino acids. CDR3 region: CSVADPQGSPGANVLTF. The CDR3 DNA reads TGCAGCGTTGCCGACCCACAGGGCTCCCCCGGGGCCAACGTCCTGACTTTC.